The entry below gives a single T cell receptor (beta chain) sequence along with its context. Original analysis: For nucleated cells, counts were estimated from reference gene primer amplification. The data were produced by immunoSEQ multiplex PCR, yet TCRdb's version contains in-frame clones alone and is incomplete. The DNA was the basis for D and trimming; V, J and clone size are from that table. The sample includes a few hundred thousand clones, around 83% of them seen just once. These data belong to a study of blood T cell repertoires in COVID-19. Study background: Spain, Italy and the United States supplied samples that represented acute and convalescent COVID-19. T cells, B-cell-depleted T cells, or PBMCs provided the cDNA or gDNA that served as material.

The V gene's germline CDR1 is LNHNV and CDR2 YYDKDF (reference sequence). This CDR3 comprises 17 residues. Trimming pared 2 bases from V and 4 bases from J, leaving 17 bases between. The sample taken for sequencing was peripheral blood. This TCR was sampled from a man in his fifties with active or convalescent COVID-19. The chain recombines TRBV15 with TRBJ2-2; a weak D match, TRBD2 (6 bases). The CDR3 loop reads CATSRLSTLGGTGELFF. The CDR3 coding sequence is TGTGCCACCAGCAGACTATCGACTCTGGGGGGCACCGGGGAGCTGTTTTTT.